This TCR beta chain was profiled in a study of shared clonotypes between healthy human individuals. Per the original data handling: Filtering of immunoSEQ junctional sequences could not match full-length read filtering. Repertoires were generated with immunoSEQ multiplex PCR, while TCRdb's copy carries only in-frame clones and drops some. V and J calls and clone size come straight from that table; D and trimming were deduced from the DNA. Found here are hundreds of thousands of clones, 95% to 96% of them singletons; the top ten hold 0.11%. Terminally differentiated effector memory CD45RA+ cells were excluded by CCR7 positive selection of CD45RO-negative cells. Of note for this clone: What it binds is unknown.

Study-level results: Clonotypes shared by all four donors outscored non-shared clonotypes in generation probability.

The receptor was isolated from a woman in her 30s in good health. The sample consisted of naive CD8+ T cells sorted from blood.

The CDR3 nucleotides read TGCAGCGTCGATACGACTAGCGGGAGCCACAGCTCCTACAATGAGCAGTTCTTC. It translates to CSVDTTSGSHSSYNEQFF. V gene TRBV29-1 combines with J gene TRBJ2-1; 12 nucleotides match TRBD2. V shed 6 bases and J 0 bases; nucleotides not matched to a gene: 12. The germline gives CDR1 SQVTM, CDR2 ANQGSEA. The CDR3 has 18 residues.